A single sample is the source of the 24 T cell receptor beta chains below, sequenced in a study of T-cell memory formation after mild COVID-19. TCRdb re-analysed the 5' RACE reads in MiXCR, keeping a single row per CDR3 protein. Among 540,000 or so distinct CDR3 sequences listed, roughly 20% were seen once. Sequenced material: PBMCs or a T cell subset sorted from them (not recorded which). Receptors originate from an adult woman who had mild COVID-19 (a few samples of this study predate the infection). Cell type and time point are not known.

In this sample, this clonotype turned up a few times. V is TRBV9 and J is TRBJ2-2; D gene unclear. The ends were cut back, 6 bases at V and 4 bases at J, with 13 bases in the middle. Germline V gene data show CDR1 as SGDLS and CDR2 as YYNGEE. The length of the CDR3 is 14 residues. CDR3 coding DNA: TGTGCCAGCAATGGGTACTTCGGCACCGGGGAGCTGTTTTTT. It is translated as CASNGYFGTGELFF.

This chain links TRBV3-1 with TRBJ2-1; perhaps TRBD1 as D (6 bases). The germline gives CDR1 LGHDT, CDR2 YNNKEL (reference sequence). Between the trimmed V and J ends, which lost 3 bases and 5 bases, there was a span of 11 bases. CDR3 length: 14 residues. CDR3 sequence (DNA): TGTGCCAGCAGCCACACAGGGATAAACAATGAGCAGTTCTTC. Its translation is CASSHTGINNEQFF.

This clonotype appeared a few times. This CDR3 reads CASSHTYEQYF. The CDR3 DNA follows: TGTGCCAGCAGCCACACCTACGAGCAGTACTTC. The genes are TRBV7-9 and TRBJ2-7, with D unclear. V lost 5 bases to trimming and J lost 2 bases, with 4 bases between them. The CDR3 runs 11 residues. Germline assignment: CDR1 SEHNR and CDR2 FQNEAQ (reference sequence).

This clonotype was counted only a few times. V is TRBV6-6 and J is TRBJ2-3; D remains unclear. Germline V gene data show CDR1 as MNHNY and CDR2 as SVGAGI (reference sequence). The CDR3 extends over 13 amino acids. The germline V and J ends were trimmed by 8 bases and 0 bases, with 9 bases remaining between them. In DNA, the CDR3 is TGTGCCAGCCGACGGATGAGCACAGATACGCAGTATTTT. Translated, it gives CASRRMSTDTQYF.

This clonotype was detected only a few times. The chain has TRBV27 and TRBJ2-1, with 8 bases identical to TRBD2. V shed 5 bases, J shed 6 bases, and the junction held 9 bases outside the gene matches. Germline assignment: CDR1 MNHEY and CDR2 SMNVEV (reference sequence). The CDR3 sequence is 15 residues long. CDR3 DNA sequence: TGTGCCAGCAGTGAATTAGCGGGATTGAGCAATGAGCAGTTCTTC. It codes for CASSELAGLSNEQFF.

There are a few counts of this clonotype. The chain's CDR3 is CATSGWGSTEAFF. CDR3 bases: TGTGCCACCAGTGGTTGGGGAAGCACTGAAGCTTTCTTT. The V call is TRBV24-1, the J call TRBJ1-1; D remains ambiguous. The CDR3 is made up of 13 amino acids. Germline assignment: CDR1 KGHDR and CDR2 SFDVKD. Trimming removed 5 bases from V and 4 bases from J, with 10 bases in between.

V and J are TRBV24-1 and TRBJ1-2, with D hard to call. The V end was cut by 3 bases, the J end by 3 bases, with 7 bases between. This CDR3 has 13 amino acids. The germline V gene has CDR1 KGHDR and CDR2 SFDVKD. The CDR3: CATSDGADYGYTF. The DNA of the CDR3 is TGTGCCACCAGTGATGGAGCGGACTATGGCTACACCTTC.

CDR3 residues: CASSPRGSPGELFF. CDR3 nucleotide sequence: TGCGCCAGCAGCCCGCGGGGATCTCCGGGGGAGCTGTTTTTT. V usage is TRBV5-1 and J usage is TRBJ2-2, with a weak D call TRBD2 (6 bases). The CDR3 runs to 14 residues. CDR1 is SGHRS and CDR2 is YFSETQ in the germline V gene. The ends were cut back, 4 bases at V and 8 bases at J, with 15 bases in the middle.

V is TRBV3-1 and J is TRBJ2-3; D remains unclear. The CDR3 runs 12 residues. The ends were cut back, 4 bases at V and 10 bases at J, with 12 bases in the middle. Germline-derived CDR1 and CDR2 are LGHDT and YNNKEL (reference sequence). CDR3 sequence reads: CASSLPPFPQYF. The CDR3 nucleotides read TGTGCCAGCAGCCTGCCCCCGTTCCCGCAGTATTTT.

This chain links TRBV7-2 with TRBJ1-4; unclear D gene. CDR3 size: 14 residues. Trimming pared 5 bases from V and 0 bases from J, leaving 7 bases between. Germline CDR1 SGHTA, CDR2 FQGNSA. The CDR3 bases are TGTGCCAGCAGCAACAGAACAACTAATGAAAAACTGTTTTTT. Encoded protein: CASSNRTTNEKLFF.

The chain couples TRBV6-1 to TRBJ2-5; TRBD2 aligns across 8 bases. Germline V gives CDR1 MNHNS, CDR2 SASEGT. The CDR3 is made up of 14 amino acids. J was trimmed by 7 bases and V by 8 bases; bases with no gene match: 12. In nucleotides, the CDR3 is TGTGCCAGCGGGGAAGCGGGGGCCCCAAGGACCCAGTACTTC. It specifies CASGEAGAPRTQYF.

This clonotype has only one observation. The CDR3 spells CASRTQGVTEAFF. DNA for the CDR3: TGTGCCAGCAGGACACAGGGGGTCACTGAAGCTTTCTTT. V and J are TRBV6-5 and TRBJ1-1, with TRBD1 matching 8 bases. The CDR3 runs to 13 residues. The V gene's germline CDR1 is MNHEY and CDR2 SVGAGI. The V and J ends lost 6 bases and 4 bases, in that order; junction bases with no gene match: 4.

This clonotype was seen a few times. The V call is TRBV4-3, the J call TRBJ2-1; 10 bases are shared with TRBD2. The CDR3 has 16 residues. CDR1 and CDR2 from the germline V gene are LGHNA and YSLEER. V was pared by 1 base and J by 0 bases, with 0 bases of the junction left unmatched. CDR3 sequence: CASSQVAGGSYNEQFF. For the CDR3, the DNA is TGCGCCAGCAGCCAAGTAGCGGGAGGCTCCTACAATGAGCAGTTCTTC.

The V gene is TRBV4-2, the J gene TRBJ2-1; D remains ambiguous. Trimming stripped 4 bases from V and 3 bases from J, with 13 bases between. The CDR3 consists of 15 residues. Germline CDR1 is LGHNA and CDR2 is YNFKEQ. CDR3 protein: CASSPTEVSYNEQFF. The DNA for the CDR3 is TGTGCCAGCAGCCCGACTGAAGTTAGCTACAATGAGCAGTTCTTC.

This rearrangement joins TRBV11-2 to TRBJ2-2; D remains ambiguous. The germline CDR1 and CDR2 sequences are SGHAT and FQNNGV. V gave up 4 bases and J gave up 0 bases, with 9 bases separating them. This CDR3 region has 15 residues. CDR3 amino acids: CASSSLRTNTGELFF. The CDR3 bases are TGTGCCAGCAGCTCCCTCCGAACGAACACCGGGGAGCTGTTTTTT.

The chain links TRBV29-1 to TRBJ2-1; no reliable D call. The germline V gene has CDR1 SQVTM and CDR2 ANQGSEA. V was trimmed by 2 bases and J by 4 bases, leaving 6 bases between them. The CDR3 extends over 12 amino acids. This CDR3 is CSVERQYNEQFF. In nucleotides, the CDR3 is TGCAGCGTTGAAAGGCAGTACAATGAGCAGTTCTTC.

This clonotype has only a few counts. The chain carries TRBV20-1 and TRBJ1-1; a weak D match, TRBD1 (5 bases). CDR1 is DFQATT, CDR2 SNEGSKA, per germline (reference sequence). The CDR3 length is 12 residues. V gave up 6 bases and J gave up 5 bases, with 13 bases separating them. The CDR3 sequence is CSATRVRTEAFF. The CDR3 DNA follows: TGCAGTGCAACCAGGGTGAGGACTGAAGCTTTCTTT.

This clonotype was counted at least ten times. The CDR3 here is CSAASGDTQYF. CDR3 in DNA: TGCAGTGCCGCCTCGGGAGATACGCAGTATTTT. This chain links TRBV20-1 with TRBJ2-3; D unclear. Germline CDR1 and CDR2: DFQATT and SNEGSKA (reference sequence). The CDR3 is made up of 11 amino acids. V dropped 6 bases and J dropped 5 bases, with 9 bases sitting between them.

This clonotype showed up many times. V and J are TRBV20-1 and TRBJ2-3; D uncertain. Deletions cut 2 bases from V and 6 bases from J, with 12 bases between. Germline CDR1 and CDR2: DFQATT and SNEGSKA (reference sequence). This CDR3 region has 13 residues. DNA for the CDR3: TGCAGTGCTAGACCTAGTCCCCCGGATACGCAGTATTTT. This sequence encodes CSARPSPPDTQYF.

This clonotype has just a few counts. This chain links TRBV7-3 with TRBJ2-1; no firm D call. The CDR3 consists of 13 residues. Trimming took off 0 bases at V and 8 bases at J, with 8 bases between the two ends. CDR1 SGHTA and CDR2 FQGTGA come from the germline V gene. In DNA, the CDR3 is TGTGCCAGCAGCTTAACGCTAATGGATGAGCAGTTCTTC. As protein: CASSLTLMDEQFF.

This sequence joins TRBV30 and TRBJ1-5, with 7 bases lining up with TRBD1. The germline V gene encodes CDR1 GTSNPN and CDR2 SVGIG (reference sequence). This CDR3 is 13 amino acids long. With 0 bases clipped from V and 4 bases from J, the junction kept 0 bases outside the gene matches. DNA of the CDR3: TGTGCCTGGAGTGTCAGGGGGAATCAGCCCCAGCATTTT. Translated: CAWSVRGNQPQHF.

The sample holds a few counts of this clonotype. This rearrangement joins TRBV24-1 to TRBJ2-7, with D perhaps matching TRBD1 (5 bases). The CDR3 runs to 12 residues. Trimming stripped 5 bases from V and 6 bases from J, with 10 bases between. Germline V gene lookup returns CDR1 KGHDR and CDR2 SFDVKD. CDR3: CATSADSPEQYF. CDR3 DNA: TGTGCCACCAGTGCCGACAGTCCCGAGCAGTACTTC.

This clonotype has only a few counts. The chain links TRBV20-1 to TRBJ2-3, with 12 bases that match TRBD2. Germline CDR1 DFQATT, CDR2 SNEGSKA (reference sequence). J gave up 4 bases and V 4 bases, and 6 bases lay outside the gene matches. This CDR3 contains 15 residues. CDR3 coding DNA: TGCAGTGCTACAGGACTAGCGGGGCACCCAGATACGCAGTATTTT. It codes for CSATGLAGHPDTQYF.

This clonotype was seen only a few times. The V gene is TRBV27, the J gene TRBJ1-1; tentative D call: TRBD1 (5 bases). Trimming left V 5 bases short and J 1 base short, with 14 bases between. CDR3 length: 15 residues. CDR1 is MNHEY and CDR2 is SMNVEV in the germline V gene (reference sequence). CDR3 DNA: TGTGCCAGCAGTGGAGGGACGTATGGGAACACTGAAGCTTTCTTT. Its translation is CASSGGTYGNTEAFF.